Below are 20 T cell receptor beta chains sequenced from a single sample in a study of T cells in Graves' hyperthyroidism and ophthalmopathy. Amplified TCR beta CDR3 regions came from RNA transcripts. Using the HTBI primer set, a first-round RT-PCR was run on the TCR CDR3. One entry per CDR3 protein, called by TCRdb with MiXCR from the multiplex PCR reads. Here the sample spans 600,000 or so distinct CDR3 sequences, approximately 15% being singletons. Sequenced input: blood. The source of these receptors is a woman aged 50 to 60 with Graves' ophthalmopathy.

This clonotype has ten or more counts. The chain carries TRBV28 and TRBJ2-3, with a possible D match to TRBD2 (6 bases). Germline V gene data show CDR1 as MDHEN and CDR2 as SYDVKM. The CDR3 is 14 residues long. V lost 2 bases and J 5 bases, leaving 11 bases between the germline ends. CDR3 coding DNA: TGTGCCAGCAGTTTAACGGGAGTCGGAGATACGCAGTATTTT. It specifies CASSLTGVGDTQYF. Drawing the rest from reference TRBV28 and TRBJ2-3, the complete variable domain is DVKVTQSSRYLVKRTGEKVFLECVQDMDHENMFWYRQDPGLGLRLIYFSYDVKMKEKGDIPEGYSVSREKKERFSLILESASTNQTSMYLCASSLTGVGDTQYFGPGTRLTVL.

The sample holds many counts of this clonotype. V usage is TRBV5-1 and J usage is TRBJ2-3, with D perhaps TRBD2 (7 bases). Between the trimmed V and J ends, which lost 4 bases and 2 bases, there was a span of 20 bases. The germline gives CDR1 SGHRS, CDR2 YFSETQ. The CDR3 extends over 17 amino acids. The CDR3 loop is CASSRGATGYSTDTQYF. CDR3 nucleotide sequence: TGCGCCAGCAGCCGGGGGGCAACCGGATACTCCACAGATACGCAGTATTTT.

Many counts were recorded for this clonotype. The V call is TRBV24-1, the J call TRBJ2-7; D may be TRBD1 or TRBD2 (5 bases each). CDR3 size: 12 residues. V was cut by 5 bases and J by 6 bases, with 10 bases left in between. Germline V gives CDR1 KGHDR, CDR2 SFDVKD. For the CDR3, the DNA is TGTGCCACCAGTGGTAGGGGACGCGAGCAGTACTTC. It is translated as CATSGRGREQYF.

There are a few counts of this clonotype. J is TRBJ1-2 and V is TRBV20-1, with 7 bases lining up with TRBD1. Germline CDR1 is DFQATT and CDR2 is SNEGSKA (reference sequence). V was clipped by 6 bases and J by 7 bases; unmatched bases: 17. The CDR3 is 15 residues long. The CDR3 DNA sequence: TGCAGTGCGCAACGTCCGCTTACAGGGGTAGCTGGCTACACCTTC. Its translation is CSAQRPLTGVAGYTF.

This clonotype has at least ten counts. The rearrangement uses TRBV30 and TRBJ2-7, with 7 bases fitting TRBD2. CDR3 length: 13 amino acids. In germline, CDR1 is GTSNPN, CDR2 SVGIG (reference sequence). Trimming at V came to 2 bases and at J to 5 bases, leaving 6 bases not matched to a gene. CDR3 in DNA: TGTGCCTGGAGTACCGGGACTACGGACGAGCAGTACTTC. It yields the protein CAWSTGTTDEQYF.

The table lists this clonotype with many counts. The chain carries TRBV28 and TRBJ1-1, with D unclear. This CDR3 spans 11 amino acids. Germline V gene data show CDR1 as MDHEN and CDR2 as SYDVKM. V was trimmed by 5 bases and J by 7 bases, leaving 8 bases between them. The CDR3 here is CASSQIFEAFF. CDR3 coding DNA: TGTGCCAGCAGTCAGATTTTTGAAGCTTTCTTT.

Turning to this clonotype: Relative to the germline gene, one junction end is altered; a read error may explain this. J is TRBJ2-5 and V is TRBV11-3; the D is unclear. The germline gives CDR1 SGHNT, CDR2 YENEEA. The CDR3 is made up of 20 amino acids. CDR3 sequence reads: CASSLLNQGQPRSIREAQYF. CDR3 DNA sequence: TGTGCCAGCAGCTTACTCAACCAAGGCCAACCGCGGTCGATAAGAGAGGCCCAGTACTTC.

This clonotype was counted ten times or more. The chain is built from TRBV12-3 or TRBV12-4 and TRBJ1-2; D unclear. This CDR3 region has 14 residues. Trimming took 0 bases from V and 5 from J, leaving 10 bases between them. The CDR3 DNA reads TGTGCCAGCAGTTTAGCGGGCGCCCTTTATGGCTACACCTTC. Translated, it gives CASSLAGALYGYTF.

In the case of this clonotype: The conserved closing phenylalanine or tryptophan is absent in this CDR3, likely reflecting a read error. The chain uses TRBV28 and TRBJ2-2; D is possibly TRBD2 (5 bases). CDR3 size: 17 residues. Germline CDR1 and CDR2: MDHEN and SYDVKM. V was cut by 7 bases and J by 7 bases, with 25 bases left in between. The CDR3 nucleotides read TGTGCCAGCATCCCACTTGGTGGCGGAAAGCGGCACGGGGAGCTGTTTCTT. Amino acids: CASIPLGGGKRHGELFL.

Ten or more counts support this clonotype. The rearrangement joins TRBV2 to TRBJ2-7, with unresolved D. The CDR3 has 10 amino acids. Trimming removed 8 bases at V and 7 bases at J, with 9 bases between. CDR1 and CDR2 from the germline V gene are SNHLY and FYNNEI. CDR3: CASEGEEQYF. The DNA for the CDR3 is TGTGCCAGCGAAGGCGAGGAGCAGTACTTC.

V gene TRBV28 combines with J gene TRBJ2-7; D remains ambiguous. This CDR3 is built from 13 residues. V dropped 7 bases and J dropped 3 bases, with 13 bases sitting between them. In germline, CDR1 is MDHEN, CDR2 SYDVKM. The CDR3 DNA follows: TGTGCCAGCACTCACCCAATGGACTACGAGCAGTACTTC. As protein: CASTHPMDYEQYF.

This chain joins TRBV20-1 and TRBJ2-5, with 7 bases fitting TRBD2. J lost 5 bases, V lost 1 base, and 7 bases had no gene match. CDR3 size: 14 residues. In germline, CDR1 is DFQATT, CDR2 SNEGSKA (reference sequence). The CDR3 DNA is TGCAGTGCTAGAGGCGGACTAGGTGCGGAGACCCAGTACTTC. It specifies CSARGGLGAETQYF.

This sequence joins TRBV14 and TRBJ1-2; D unclear. The germline V gene has CDR1 SGHDN and CDR2 FVKESK. V was shortened by 2 bases and J by 3 bases, with 10 bases between the two germline ends. The CDR3 has 14 residues. This CDR3 reads CASSQPPPYYGYTF. In DNA, the CDR3 is TGTGCCAGCAGCCAACCCCCGCCTTACTATGGCTACACCTTC.

This clonotype was detected many times. This chain uses TRBV5-1 with TRBJ2-2; 7 nucleotides agree with TRBD1. The V segment lost 4 bases and the J segment 0 bases; nucleotides outside the gene matches: 3. The CDR3 runs to 15 residues. The germline V gene has CDR1 SGHRS and CDR2 YFSETQ. As DNA, the CDR3 is TGCGCCAGCAGCGTCGGGACAGCGAACACCGGGGAGCTGTTTTTT. It codes for CASSVGTANTGELFF.

This clonotype turned up a few times. The rearrangement joins TRBV4-2 to TRBJ2-1, with D maybe TRBD2 (6 bases). V lost 4 bases and J lost 5, with 15 bases in between. The CDR3 is 15 residues long. The V gene's germline CDR1 is LGHNA and CDR2 YNFKEQ. The CDR3 DNA sequence: TGTGCCAGCAGCCTAGAAGTAGCGGACAACAATGAGCAGTTCTTC. The encoded protein is CASSLEVADNNEQFF.

This clonotype was counted between two and nine times. This chain joins TRBV29-1 and TRBJ1-2, with TRBD1 identical over 7 bases. The trim removed 6 bases at V and 6 bases at J, leaving 4 bases unmatched. Germline V gene lookup returns CDR1 SQVTM and CDR2 ANQGSEA. The CDR3 consists of 11 residues. As DNA, the CDR3 is TGCAGCGTAGTTACAGGGGATGGCTACACCTTC. Translation: CSVVTGDGYTF.

This clonotype occurred many times. The rearrangement uses TRBV7-9 and TRBJ1-1; D may be TRBD1 (6 bases). V lost 5 bases and J lost 6, with 10 bases in between. The CDR3 length is 12 residues. Germline assignment: CDR1 SEHNR and CDR2 FQNEAQ (reference sequence). CDR3 in amino acids: CASSAQGPEAFF. Here the CDR3 DNA reads TGTGCCAGCAGCGCACAGGGTCCTGAAGCTTTCTTT.

This clonotype was picked up many times. The V and J genes are TRBV20-1 and TRBJ2-5, with D possibly TRBD1 on 6 matching bases. V was cut by 3 bases and J by 2 bases, with 16 bases left in between. CDR1 is DFQATT and CDR2 is SNEGSKA in the germline V gene (reference sequence). This CDR3 is built from 15 residues. CDR3 DNA sequence: TGCAGTGCTAGTCTCCGGGACACAAGGCAAGAGACCCAGTACTTC. Protein sequence: CSASLRDTRQETQYF.

This clonotype has a count of ten or more. This sequence joins TRBV20-1 and TRBJ1-5; unclear D gene. CDR3 size: 13 residues. Germline assignment: CDR1 DFQATT and CDR2 SNEGSKA (reference sequence). The germline V and J ends were trimmed by 3 bases and 6 bases, with 12 bases remaining between them. CDR3 loop: CSASIGEGQPQHF. CDR3 DNA sequence: TGCAGTGCTAGTATCGGGGAGGGTCAGCCCCAGCATTTT.

This clonotype was detected many times. The rearrangement joins TRBV12-3 or TRBV12-4 to TRBJ2-3; D might be TRBD2 (6 bases). Trimming removed 3 bases from V and 4 bases from J, with 14 bases in between. The CDR3 spans 15 residues. CDR3 in amino acids: CASSFIGRYADTQYF. The CDR3 coding sequence is TGTGCCAGCAGTTTCATCGGGAGATACGCAGATACGCAGTATTTT.